This entry is about one TCR beta chain. Its target is unknown. The sample originates from a study of identical twins. CDR3 size: 15 residues. With 4 bases removed from V and 10 bases from J, the gap between germline ends came to 20 bases. Germline V CDR1 and CDR2: SEHNR, FQNEAQ (reference sequence). One entry per CDR3 protein, called by TCRdb with MiXCR from the 5' RACE reads. The sample records some 500,000 distinct CDR3 sequences, approximately 10% being singletons. Findings and caveats of the study: Zero-insertion results could be subject to partial confounding by invariant MAIT and iNKT cells. Twin pairs had excess sharing that was weaker in beta out-of-frame sequences.

The same specimen was also included in a second study, on yellow fever vaccine responses in identical twins.

The origin of this receptor is a woman between 18 and 29 years old in good health. Sample: PBMCs. The chain combines TRBV7-9 with TRBJ2-1, with D maybe TRBD2 (6 bases). The CDR3 DNA reads TGTGCCAGCAGCTCCCCCTTTAATAGCGGCGCGGAGCAGTTCTTC. Its protein is CASSSPFNSGAEQFF.